The rows below give T cell receptor beta chains drawn from one sample of a study of neurological immune-mediated disorders. MiXCR was run by TCRdb on the 5' RACE reads, yielding one entry per CDR3 protein. The table has roughly 50,000 distinct CDR3 sequences, around 25% seen once; the top ten hold around 25%. Material for sequencing was PBMCs. These receptors were obtained from a woman aged 70-85 years in good health. Each CDR3 is given with its conserved first and last residue.

length: 15
J: TRBJ2-3
V: TRBV6-2/TRBV6-3
CDR3: CASSRLAGGADTQYF

length: 14
J: TRBJ2-1
V: TRBV12-3/TRBV12-4
CDR3: CASTWLGGYNEQFF

length: 13
J: TRBJ1-1
V: TRBV5-1
CDR3: CASSIDLNTEAFF

length: 15
J: TRBJ2-1
V: TRBV19
CDR3: CASSPGTSAYNEQFF

length: 14
J: TRBJ2-7
V: TRBV5-1
CDR3: CASSAQDRTGEQYF

length: 14
J: TRBJ1-2
V: TRBV12-3/TRBV12-4
CDR3: CASSSDGFDYGYTF

length: 15
J: TRBJ2-4
V: TRBV28
CDR3: CASSPSTVAKNIQYF

length: 16
J: TRBJ1-5
V: TRBV12-3/TRBV12-4
CDR3: CASSPGFRQESQPQHF

length: 15
J: TRBJ2-5
V: TRBV9
CDR3: CASSVDWVAIETQYF

length: 18
J: TRBJ2-6
V: TRBV4-3
CDR3: CASSQDLPGAGGANVLTF

length: 15
J: TRBJ2-5
V: TRBV9
CDR3: CASSAGQGVRETQYF

length: 16
J: TRBJ1-6
V: TRBV7-9
CDR3: CASSPPGQGYNSPLHF

length: 14
J: TRBJ2-7
V: TRBV10-2
CDR3: CASSEAGGLYEQYF

length: 12
J: TRBJ2-5
V: TRBV5-5
CDR3: CASASHQEAQYF

length: 12
J: TRBJ1-1
V: TRBV28
CDR3: CASTGDNTEAFF

length: 15
J: TRBJ1-4
V: TRBV5-1
CDR3: CASSQTGGLNEKLFF

length: 12
J: TRBJ1-1
V: TRBV20-1
CDR3: CSAGTGIPEAFF

length: 14
J: TRBJ2-3
V: TRBV20-1
CDR3: CSARDRASTDTQYF

length: 15
J: TRBJ1-2
V: TRBV15
CDR3: CVTSSARGAMSGYTF

length: 13
J: TRBJ2-7
V: TRBV7-7
CDR3: CASSSGTGVEQYF

length: 13
J: TRBJ2-7
V: TRBV18
CDR3: CASSPGQSYEQYF

length: 15
J: TRBJ2-1
V: TRBV7-8
CDR3: CASSSGLRDALEQFF

length: 13
J: TRBJ2-1
V: TRBV5-6
CDR3: CASGAYGRDEQFF

length: 12
J: TRBJ2-1
V: TRBV5-8
CDR3: CASSLLAGEQFF

length: 14
J: TRBJ2-7
V: TRBV20-1
CDR3: CSASDRVSSYEQYF

length: 13
J: TRBJ2-7
V: TRBV12-3/TRBV12-4
CDR3: CASSLLRAREQYF

length: 13
J: TRBJ1-2
V: TRBV5-1
CDR3: CASSPGEDYGYTF

length: 14
J: TRBJ2-5
V: TRBV20-1
CDR3: CSARDWTTQETQYF

length: 17
J: TRBJ2-1
V: TRBV7-9
CDR3: CASSGRTSGTSYNEQFF

length: 15
J: TRBJ1-1
V: TRBV3-1
CDR3: CASSQETGVYTEAFF

length: 15
J: TRBJ1-5
V: TRBV7-2
CDR3: CASSFLPDRSQPQHF

length: 14
J: TRBJ2-2
V: TRBV18
CDR3: CASSRATLTGELFF

length: 14
J: TRBJ1-5
V: TRBV7-6
CDR3: CASSPGGGNQPQHF

length: 14
J: TRBJ1-4
V: TRBV20-1
CDR3: CSASGTGSGEKLFF

length: 14
J: TRBJ2-7
V: TRBV27
CDR3: CASGPQRISYEQYF

length: 15
J: TRBJ2-1
V: TRBV7-2
CDR3: CASSLVSSGYNEQFF

length: 15
J: TRBJ2-3
V: TRBV9
CDR3: CASSVGTSSTDTQYF

length: 12
J: TRBJ1-5
V: TRBV28
CDR3: CASSLLVQPQHF

length: 15
J: TRBJ1-3
V: TRBV5-1
CDR3: CASSYDRLAGNTIYF

length: 15
J: TRBJ2-5
V: TRBV4-3
CDR3: CASSQDLVRGETQYF

length: 15
J: TRBJ2-7
V: TRBV5-1
CDR3: CASSGGGGSSYEQYF

length: 13
J: TRBJ2-1
V: TRBV6-1
CDR3: CASTRDFVNEQFF

length: 17
J: TRBJ1-1
V: TRBV10-3
CDR3: CAISGRQGARGHTEAFF

length: 13
J: TRBJ1-4
V: TRBV20-1
CDR3: CSARAVNGQGGFF

length: 13
J: TRBJ2-7
V: TRBV20-1
CDR3: CSADEGTGYEQYF

length: 16
J: TRBJ2-3
V: TRBV11-2
CDR3: CASRSRLRGRTDTQYF

length: 16
J: TRBJ2-2
V: TRBV7-3
CDR3: CASSPLGTSNTGELFF

length: 14
J: TRBJ2-5
V: TRBV5-1
CDR3: CASSFGPGWETQYF

length: 13
J: TRBJ1-1
V: TRBV20-1
CDR3: CSAGGAGNTEAFF

length: 13
J: TRBJ2-3
V: TRBV5-4
CDR3: CASSLAGTDTQYF

length: 15
J: TRBJ1-2
V: TRBV11-2
CDR3: CASSLWGGWNYGYTF